A selection of T cell receptor beta chains follows, all from one sample in a study of blood T cell repertoires in COVID-19. Only in-frame clones appear in the TCRdb table, and some are missing; sequencing was by immunoSEQ multiplex PCR. Of fewer than 25,000 clones in the sample, about 89% are singletons; the top ten hold about 26%. Material for sequencing was peripheral blood. These receptors were taken from a man in his 70s with COVID-19, enrolled during active disease. CDR3s include the opening cysteine and the closing phenylalanine or tryptophan. A D gene is named only where the DNA matches it firmly. Not all rows give a size; the values are once, few, many and, for expanded clones, a class.

>TRBJ2-3|NA|TRBV12-3/TRBV12-4|NA
TGTGCCAGCACCTACCACACAGATACGCAGTATTTT
CASTYHTDTQYF
>TRBJ1-2|NA|TRBV19|TRBD1
TGTGCCAGTCGTACTGGCGACAGGGAGGAAGGCTACACCTTC
CASRTGDREEGYTF
>TRBJ2-2|NA|TRBV5-6|NA
TGTGCCAGCAGCGGATTGGGGGGTGTAAACACCGGGGAGCTGTTTTTT
CASSGLGGVNTGELFF
>TRBJ2-7|NA|TRBV15|NA
TGTGCCACCAGCGTAGAGGGCGGCTCGGCCGAGCAGTACTTC
CATSVEGGSAEQYF
>TRBJ2-1|NA|TRBV4-1|NA
TGCGCCAGCAGCCCATCGGAGCGGATCTACAATGAGCAGTTCTTC
CASSPSERIYNEQFF
>TRBJ2-1|NA|TRBV6-5|TRBD1
TGTGCCAGCAGGTCACAGGGGGGCAAGTACAATGAGCAGTTCTTC
CASRSQGGKYNEQFF
>TRBJ1-4|few|TRBV20-1|NA
TGCAGTGCTAGAGATAGCGAAAAACTGTTTTTT
CSARDSEKLFF
>TRBJ1-2|NA|TRBV29-1|NA
TGCAGCGTCGGAACAGGGAACTATGGCTACACCTTC
CSVGTGNYGYTF
>TRBJ2-7|once|TRBV18|TRBD2
TGTGCCAGCGCCTCTAGCGGGGGTGTCTACGAGCAGTACTTC
CASASSGGVYEQYF
>TRBJ2-1|NA|TRBV11-2|NA
TGTGCCAGCAGCTTAGAGCAGGGCTACAATGAGCAGTTCTTC
CASSLEQGYNEQFF
>TRBJ2-7|NA|TRBV2|NA
TGTGCCAGCAGTGAAGAGTTGAGGAACTACGAGCAGTACTTC
CASSEELRNYEQYF
>TRBJ2-7|NA|TRBV7-9|TRBD1
TGTGCCAGCAGCTTCGGGACAGCAACCTACGAGCAGTACTTC
CASSFGTATYEQYF
>TRBJ1-2|once|TRBV20-1|NA
TGCAGTGCCCCCATGTATGGCTACACCTTC
CSAPMYGYTF
>TRBJ2-7|once|TRBV27|TRBD1
TGTGCCAGCAGGAACAGGGGGACCTACGAGCAGTACTTC
CASRNRGTYEQYF
>TRBJ2-1|NA|TRBV9|TRBD2
TGTGCCAGCAGCGCCGGGACTAGCGTGAATGAGCAGTTCTTC
CASSAGTSVNEQFF
>TRBJ1-1|NA|TRBV3-1/TRBV3-2|NA
TGTGCCAGCAGCTCTAGCGGCGGGGGGCCCACTGAAGCTTTCTTT
CASSSSGGGPTEAFF
>TRBJ2-7|NA|TRBV4-1|TRBD1
TGCGCCAGCAGCCAAATTCCGGGACAGGGCTACGAGCAGTACTTC
CASSQIPGQGYEQYF
>TRBJ1-1|NA|TRBV10-1|NA
TGCGCCAGCAGTGCCGGGATAAACACTGAAGCTTTCTTT
CASSAGINTEAFF